A selection of T cell receptor beta chains follows, all from one sample in a study of cytomegalovirus exposure and HLA in healthy donors. Generated by immunoSEQ multiplex PCR, the TCRdb table keeps only in-frame clones and is missing some. The table lists tens of thousands of clones, around 84% of them singletons. Sequenced material: PBMCs. These receptors originate from a woman aged 50 to 60 in good health and CMV-seronegative. The CDR3 runs from the conserved cysteine through the conserved F or W. D genes are given only for firm matches. The size of a clone is reported for some rows only, either as once, few or many, or as a class for expanded clones.

-	TRBV27	TRBJ1-1	-	CASSLGRGGNTEAFF	TGTGCCAGCAGTTTAGGACGGGGAGGGAACACTGAAGCTTTCTTT
TRBD1	TRBV5-1	TRBJ1-2	-	CASSPDRGQDYGYTF	TGCGCCAGCAGCCCCGACAGGGGGCAGGACTATGGCTACACCTTC
TRBD2	TRBV7-7	TRBJ2-5	-	CASSQLAGVGETQYF	TGTGCTAGCAGCCAACTAGCGGGAGTTGGAGAGACCCAGTACTTC
-	TRBV5-1	TRBJ2-3	-	CASSFGATDTQYF	TGCGCCAGCAGCTTCGGAGCGACAGATACGCAGTATTTT
-	TRBV11-2	TRBJ2-2	-	CASSLVASNTGELFF	TGTGCCAGCAGCTTGGTGGCTTCGAACACCGGGGAGCTGTTTTTT
TRBD1	TRBV25-1	TRBJ2-2	-	CASSPDRGRTGELFF	TGTGCCAGCAGCCCGGACAGGGGGCGGACCGGGGAGCTGTTTTTT
TRBD1	TRBV5-1	TRBJ1-1	-	CASSPRQGAGNTEAFF	TGCGCCAGCAGCCCTCGACAGGGGGCTGGGAACACTGAAGCTTTCTTT
TRBD1	TRBV9	TRBJ2-5	once	CASSVAGQAIQETQYF	TGTGCCAGCAGCGTAGCGGGACAGGCTATCCAAGAGACCCAGTACTTC
TRBD1	TRBV4-2	TRBJ1-3	-	CASSQDPRTGNGNTIYF	TGTGCCAGCAGCCAAGATCCCCGGACAGGGAACGGAAACACCATATATTTT
-	TRBV2	TRBJ1-1	-	CASRPGYTEAFF	TGTGCCAGCAGACCAGGGTACACTGAAGCTTTCTTT
-	TRBV2	TRBJ2-7	once	CASSEARSSYEQYF	TGTGCCAGCAGTGAAGCGAGAAGCTCCTACGAGCAGTACTTC
TRBD1	TRBV5-4	TRBJ1-4	-	CASSRDRGEKLFF	TGTGCCAGCAGCCGGGACAGGGGGGAAAAACTGTTTTTT
-	TRBV5-6	TRBJ1-2	-	CASSLASYNYGYTF	TGTGCCAGCAGCTTAGCAAGCTATAACTATGGCTACACCTTC
-	TRBV30	TRBJ1-5	-	CAWSDWGGDQPQHF	TGTGCCTGGAGTGACTGGGGCGGGGATCAGCCCCAGCATTTT
TRBD1	TRBV18	TRBJ1-1	-	CASDRGMNTEAFF	TGTGCCAGCGACAGGGGGATGAACACTGAAGCTTTCTTT
TRBD1	TRBV5-4	TRBJ2-3	-	CASSRLTGGFTDTQYF	TGTGCCAGCAGCCGTCTGACAGGGGGATTCACAGATACGCAGTATTTT
-	TRBV5-1	TRBJ1-5	once	CASRTTENHPQHF	TGCGCCAGCAGGACGACAGAGAATCATCCCCAGCATTTT
-	TRBV7-2	TRBJ1-5	-	CASSAGLDQPQHF	TGTGCCAGCAGCGCCGGTCTGGATCAGCCCCAGCATTTT
-	TRBV11-2	TRBJ2-7	-	CASSLGGLYEQYF	TGTGCCAGCAGCTTAGGAGGCCTTTACGAGCAGTACTTC
-	TRBV5-7	TRBJ2-7	-	CASSLGLADFYEQYF	TGTGCCAGCAGCTTGGGATTGGCAGATTTTTACGAGCAGTACTTC
TRBD1	TRBV7-9	TRBJ1-2	medium-sized	CASSPGQGGYTF	TGTGCCAGCAGCCCCGGACAGGGAGGCTACACCTTC
-	TRBV14	TRBJ2-5	-	CASSQDLEGRGETQYF	TGTGCCAGCAGCCAAGATTTGGAGGGGCGCGGGGAGACCCAGTACTTC
TRBD1	TRBV7-9	TRBJ2-1	-	CASSLEGTGSYNEQFF	TGTGCCAGCAGCTTAGAGGGGACAGGGTCCTACAATGAGCAGTTCTTC
TRBD1	TRBV19	TRBJ1-4	-	CASRTDRVEKLFF	TGTGCCAGTAGAACAGACAGGGTTGAAAAACTGTTTTTT
-	TRBV19	TRBJ2-6	-	CASSIVDRVSGANVLTF	TGTGCCAGTAGTATAGTAGACAGAGTTTCTGGGGCCAACGTCCTGACTTTC
TRBD2	TRBV11-1	TRBJ2-4	once	CASSLARGGGNIQYF	TGTGCCAGCAGCTTAGCGCGTGGGGGGGGGAACATTCAGTACTTC
TRBD2	TRBV11-3	TRBJ2-1	few	CASSLRTSATARDEQFF	TGTGCCAGCAGCTTACGGACTAGCGCGACGGCCCGCGATGAGCAGTTCTTC
TRBD2	TRBV18	TRBJ2-7	-	CASSPRRGASGKYEQYF	TGTGCCAGCTCACCGAGGAGAGGGGCTAGCGGGAAGTACGAGCAGTACTTC
TRBD1	TRBV9	TRBJ1-5	-	CASSVGQGENQPQHF	TGTGCCAGCAGCGTAGGTCAGGGGGAGAATCAGCCCCAGCATTTT
-	TRBV7-6	TRBJ1-4	-	CASSLATQGNEKLFF	TGTGCCAGCAGCTTAGCCACGCAGGGAAATGAAAAACTGTTTTTT
TRBD1	TRBV4-1	TRBJ1-5	-	CASSQSFDRDLSNQPQHF	TGCGCCAGCAGCCAATCTTTCGACAGGGACCTTTCTAATCAGCCCCAGCATTTT
TRBD1	TRBV7-9	TRBJ2-5	-	CASSLDKTGTEKETQYF	TGTGCCAGCAGCTTAGACAAAACCGGGACAGAAAAAGAGACCCAGTACTTC
TRBD2	TRBV6-1	TRBJ2-5	-	CASSPTGREETQYF	TGTGCCAGCAGTCCCACGGGGAGGGAAGAGACCCAGTACTTC
-	TRBV5-1	TRBJ1-2	-	CASSSDGISFGYTF	TGCGCCAGCAGCTCCGACGGGATTTCTTTTGGCTACACCTTC
-	TRBV19	TRBJ2-3	-	CASSIGGGGGDTQYF	TGTGCCAGTAGTATAGGGGGCGGGGGCGGGGATACGCAGTATTTT
-	TRBV30	TRBJ1-1	-	CAWSPQRNTEAFF	TGTGCCTGGAGTCCCCAGCGGAACACTGAAGCTTTCTTT
-	TRBV7-9	TRBJ2-7	-	CASSPAGYEQYF	TGTGCCAGCAGTCCAGCGGGTTACGAGCAGTACTTC
-	TRBV14	TRBJ2-4	-	CASSQAMTKNIQYF	TGTGCCAGCAGCCAAGCTATGACCAAAAACATTCAGTACTTC
-	TRBV27	TRBJ1-1	once	CASSSVYARTGPNTEAFF	TGTGCCAGCAGTTCTGTATACGCCCGAACAGGACCGAACACTGAAGCTTTCTTT
-	TRBV10-2	TRBJ1-1	few	CASIPGEGENTEAFF	TGCGCCAGCATCCCCGGTGAAGGGGAGAACACTGAAGCTTTCTTT
TRBD2	TRBV29-1	TRBJ2-7	-	CSVEDLLAGTYEQYF	TGCAGCGTTGAAGACCTACTAGCGGGAACCTACGAGCAGTACTTC
-	TRBV11-2	TRBJ1-1	-	CASSLDYGGAGTEAFF	TGTGCCAGCAGCTTAGACTATGGGGGGGCAGGGACTGAAGCTTTCTTT
TRBD1	TRBV11-2	TRBJ1-2	-	CASSFIGTGAYGYTF	TGTGCCAGCAGCTTTATAGGGACAGGGGCCTATGGCTACACCTTC
TRBD1	TRBV25-1	TRBJ2-1	-	CASSSNRGDSYNEQFF	TGTGCCAGTTCCTCCAACAGGGGCGACTCCTACAATGAGCAGTTCTTC
TRBD1	TRBV19	TRBJ1-4	-	CASSWDSGNEKLFF	TGTGCCAGTAGTTGGGACAGCGGAAATGAAAAACTGTTTTTT
TRBD1	TRBV2	TRBJ2-2	-	CATKGQGGTGELFF	TGTGCCACTAAGGGACAGGGGGGCACCGGGGAGCTGTTTTTT
TRBD1	TRBV6-5	TRBJ1-1	-	CASSYSVRTGGRAFF	TGTGCCAGCAGTTACTCCGTTCGGACAGGGGGTCGAGCTTTCTTT
TRBD1	TRBV7-9	TRBJ2-7	-	CASSLQGTGGYEQYF	TGTGCCAGCAGCCTTCAAGGGACAGGGGGCTACGAGCAGTACTTC
TRBD2	TRBV25-1	TRBJ2-7	-	CASSDPRGVRSYEQYF	TGTGCCAGCAGTGACCCCCGGGGGGTTCGCTCCTACGAGCAGTACTTC
-	TRBV5-4	TRBJ2-3	-	CASSLAGEGTDTQYF	TGTGCCAGCAGCTTGGCGGGAGAAGGCACAGATACGCAGTATTTT
TRBD1	TRBV6-1	TRBJ1-1	-	CASSETGGKAFF	TGTGCCAGCAGTGAAACAGGGGGAAAAGCTTTCTTT
-	TRBV7-2	TRBJ1-1	-	CASSFGAEAFF	TGTGCCAGCAGCTTTGGGGCCGAAGCTTTCTTT
TRBD1	TRBV28	TRBJ1-1	-	CASALGDRDTEAFF	TGTGCCAGCGCCCTAGGGGACAGGGACACTGAAGCTTTCTTT
TRBD1	TRBV18	TRBJ1-1	-	CASSPKDRVFVDTEAFF	TGTGCCAGCTCACCTAAGGACAGGGTATTTGTAGACACTGAAGCTTTCTTT
TRBD1	TRBV5-8	TRBJ1-1	-	CASSKGQGGYTEAFF	TGTGCCAGCAGCAAAGGACAGGGAGGGTACACTGAAGCTTTCTTT